This TCR beta chain was sequenced during a study of blood T cell repertoires in COVID-19. Study summary: PBMCs, B-cell-depleted T cells, or T cells were the source of the cDNA or gDNA that made up the material.

Clones were sequenced by immunoSEQ multiplex PCR, and TCRdb holds only the in-frame ones, with some missing. The data contain about 190,000 clones, 60% to 80% of them singletons. The CDR3 has 16 residues. CDR1 MNHNS and CDR2 SASEGT come from the germline V gene. V was pared by 2 bases and J by 3 bases, with 8 bases of the junction left unmatched. This sequence originates from a man in his sixties with active or convalescent COVID-19. Sequencing used peripheral blood. The chain couples TRBV6-1 to TRBJ2-5, with 8 bases matching TRBD1. The CDR3 reads CASSEFWTGPKETQYF. The CDR3 nucleotides read TGTGCCAGCAGTGAATTTTGGACAGGGCCTAAAGAGACCCAGTACTTC.